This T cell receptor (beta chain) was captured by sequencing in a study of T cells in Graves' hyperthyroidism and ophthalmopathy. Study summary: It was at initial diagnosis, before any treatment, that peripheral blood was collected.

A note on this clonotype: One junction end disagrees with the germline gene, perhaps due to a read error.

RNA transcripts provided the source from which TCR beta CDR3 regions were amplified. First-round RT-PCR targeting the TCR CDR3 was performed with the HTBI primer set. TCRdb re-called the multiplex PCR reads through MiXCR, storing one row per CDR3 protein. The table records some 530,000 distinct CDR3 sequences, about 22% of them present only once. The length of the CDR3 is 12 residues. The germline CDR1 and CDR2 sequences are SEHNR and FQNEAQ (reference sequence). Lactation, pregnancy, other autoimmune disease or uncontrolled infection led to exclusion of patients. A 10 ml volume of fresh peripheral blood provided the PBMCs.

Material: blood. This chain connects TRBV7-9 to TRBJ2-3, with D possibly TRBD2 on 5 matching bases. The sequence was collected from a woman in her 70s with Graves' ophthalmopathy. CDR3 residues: CDSSPLGDTQNF. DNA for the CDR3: TGTGACAGCAGCCCTCTGGGAGATACGCAGAATTTT. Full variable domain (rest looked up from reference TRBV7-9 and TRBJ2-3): DTGVSQNPRHKITKRGQNVTFRCDPISEHNRLYWYRQTLGQGPEFLTYFQNEAQLEKSRLLSDRFSAERPKGSFSTLEIQRTEQGDSAMYLCDSSPLGDTQNFGPGTRLTVL.